Listed below are T cell receptor beta chains from one sample, sequenced in a study of T cell responses to AZD1222 COVID-19 vaccine. Some clones are missing from TCRdb's copy, which holds only in-frame ones; the method was immunoSEQ multiplex PCR. The sample records 120,000 or so clones, 70% to 90% being singletons. Source: peripheral blood, taken on day 0 of AZD1222 vaccination. The receptors originated from an adult in good health. Each CDR3 is given with its conserved first and last residue. Each record gives: clone size, D gene, J gene, V gene, CDR3 DNA, CDR3 protein. D genes are given only for firm matches. The size field is filled for only some rows; it gives once, few, many or a size class.

clone_size: -; d_call: -; j_call: TRBJ1-1; v_call: TRBV19; cdr3_nt: TGTGCCAGTAGTATAGTTTCGTTTGCGGACACTGAAGCTTTCTTT; cdr3_aa: CASSIVSFADTEAFF
clone_size: -; d_call: -; j_call: TRBJ2-1; v_call: TRBV7-9; cdr3_nt: TGTGCCACCGAGTTCGGTCCCGATGAGCAGTTCTTC; cdr3_aa: CATEFGPDEQFF
clone_size: -; d_call: -; j_call: TRBJ2-7; v_call: TRBV25-1; cdr3_nt: TGTGCCAGCAGTAACCCCGGGGTTCCCGAGCAGTACTTC; cdr3_aa: CASSNPGVPEQYF
clone_size: -; d_call: -; j_call: TRBJ2-7; v_call: TRBV6-1; cdr3_nt: TGTGCCAGCAGTGAACTGAACGGGCCCTACGAGCAGTACTTC; cdr3_aa: CASSELNGPYEQYF
clone_size: -; d_call: -; j_call: TRBJ2-3; v_call: TRBV5-6; cdr3_nt: TGTGCCAGCAGCTTGGGGGCCGATACGCAGTATTTT; cdr3_aa: CASSLGADTQYF
clone_size: -; d_call: TRBD1; j_call: TRBJ2-1; v_call: TRBV19; cdr3_nt: TGTGCCAGCCGGACAGGGTCGCTTATGGTCCGATCCTACAATGAGCAGTTCTTC; cdr3_aa: CASRTGSLMVRSYNEQFF
clone_size: once; d_call: TRBD1; j_call: TRBJ1-1; v_call: TRBV5-1; cdr3_nt: TGCGCCAGCAGCCATCGGGACAGCACTAACACTGAAGCTTTCTTT; cdr3_aa: CASSHRDSTNTEAFF
clone_size: -; d_call: TRBD1; j_call: TRBJ2-7; v_call: TRBV6-2/TRBV6-3; cdr3_nt: TGTGCCAGCAGCAGGGGACAGGGGTTCTTGGGGCCGCAGTACTTC; cdr3_aa: CASSRGQGFLGPQYF
clone_size: -; d_call: TRBD1; j_call: TRBJ2-7; v_call: TRBV28; cdr3_nt: TGTGCCAGCGAAGCCAACCCAGGGGGCAGATACGAGCAGTACTTC; cdr3_aa: CASEANPGGRYEQYF
clone_size: -; d_call: TRBD1; j_call: TRBJ2-7; v_call: TRBV3-1/TRBV3-2; cdr3_nt: TGTGCCAGCAGCCAAGACGAGGACAGGGGCTACGAGCAGTACTTC; cdr3_aa: CASSQDEDRGYEQYF
clone_size: -; d_call: TRBD1; j_call: TRBJ1-1; v_call: TRBV5-1; cdr3_nt: TGCGCCAGCAGCTTCGAATTCAGGGGGCAAACTGAAGCTTTCTTT; cdr3_aa: CASSFEFRGQTEAFF
clone_size: -; d_call: -; j_call: TRBJ1-1; v_call: TRBV5-1; cdr3_nt: TGCGCCAGCAGCTTGGCCTCACGGCCCTTTAACACTGAAGCTTTCTTT; cdr3_aa: CASSLASRPFNTEAFF
clone_size: -; d_call: -; j_call: TRBJ1-1; v_call: TRBV2; cdr3_nt: TGTGCCAGCAGTACAACAGGGATGTTGGGAGCTTTCTTT; cdr3_aa: CASSTTGMLGAFF
clone_size: -; d_call: TRBD1; j_call: TRBJ1-2; v_call: TRBV3-1/TRBV3-2; cdr3_nt: TGTGCCAGCAGCCAAGCCGCCTTGGGACAGCCCTATGGCTACACCTTC; cdr3_aa: CASSQAALGQPYGYTF
clone_size: -; d_call: -; j_call: TRBJ2-5; v_call: TRBV9; cdr3_nt: TGTGCCAGCAGCGGGGCGACGGCGGGACAAGAGACCCAGTACTTC; cdr3_aa: CASSGATAGQETQYF
clone_size: -; d_call: TRBD1; j_call: TRBJ1-2; v_call: TRBV7-8; cdr3_nt: TGTGCCAGCAGCTTAAGAACAGGGGATGGCTACACCTTC; cdr3_aa: CASSLRTGDGYTF
clone_size: -; d_call: -; j_call: TRBJ2-1; v_call: TRBV19; cdr3_nt: TGTGCCAGTAGTATAGGGGGCAGAAGAATGATATACAATGAGCAGTTCTTC; cdr3_aa: CASSIGGRRMIYNEQFF
clone_size: -; d_call: TRBD2; j_call: TRBJ2-3; v_call: TRBV10-3; cdr3_nt: TGTGCCATCAGACTAGCGGGTACAAACACAGATACGCAGTATTTT; cdr3_aa: CAIRLAGTNTDTQYF
clone_size: once; d_call: -; j_call: TRBJ2-7; v_call: TRBV6-2/TRBV6-3; cdr3_nt: TGTGCCAGCAGTTCTCAGGGGACCCACGAGCAGTACTTC; cdr3_aa: CASSSQGTHEQYF
clone_size: -; d_call: -; j_call: TRBJ2-7; v_call: TRBV11-2; cdr3_nt: TGTGCCAGCAGCTTGGGGGGAACGGCCTACGAGCAGTACTTC; cdr3_aa: CASSLGGTAYEQYF
clone_size: -; d_call: -; j_call: TRBJ2-7; v_call: TRBV7-9; cdr3_nt: TGTGCCAGCAGTTTTGGCAGCTACGAGCAGTACTTC; cdr3_aa: CASSFGSYEQYF
clone_size: -; d_call: TRBD1; j_call: TRBJ1-2; v_call: TRBV24-1; cdr3_nt: TGTGCCACCAGTGATCTACCCAATACAGGGGGATTCTATGGCTACACCTTC; cdr3_aa: CATSDLPNTGGFYGYTF
clone_size: -; d_call: -; j_call: TRBJ2-7; v_call: TRBV28; cdr3_nt: TGTGCCAGCAGGACTAACAGGAGGTCCTACGAGCAGTACTTC; cdr3_aa: CASRTNRRSYEQYF
clone_size: -; d_call: -; j_call: TRBJ2-7; v_call: TRBV25-1; cdr3_nt: TGTGCCAGCAGTGAATCGAGAGACATCCTTCCGGAGCAGTACTTC; cdr3_aa: CASSESRDILPEQYF
clone_size: -; d_call: TRBD1; j_call: TRBJ2-1; v_call: TRBV29-1; cdr3_nt: TGCAGCGTTGAGACAGGGAGCAATGAGCAGTTCTTC; cdr3_aa: CSVETGSNEQFF
clone_size: -; d_call: -; j_call: TRBJ1-4; v_call: TRBV18; cdr3_nt: TGTGCCAGCTCACCACCAGGGGCTAGTGAAAAACTGTTTTTT; cdr3_aa: CASSPPGASEKLFF
clone_size: -; d_call: -; j_call: TRBJ1-2; v_call: TRBV30; cdr3_nt: TGTGCCTGGAGTAAGGAAAGAGGCTACACCTTC; cdr3_aa: CAWSKERGYTF
clone_size: -; d_call: -; j_call: TRBJ2-7; v_call: TRBV9; cdr3_nt: TGTGCCAGCAGCGTAGACTGGAGTCCTGCCTACGAGCAGTACTTC; cdr3_aa: CASSVDWSPAYEQYF
clone_size: few; d_call: -; j_call: TRBJ1-1; v_call: TRBV4-3; cdr3_nt: TGCGCCAGCAGCCAAGTTGAATCGGGCGCTGAAGCTTTCTTT; cdr3_aa: CASSQVESGAEAFF
clone_size: -; d_call: TRBD1; j_call: TRBJ1-2; v_call: TRBV6-1; cdr3_nt: TGTGCCAGCAGTGAGGGACAGGGAGTTACTTGCACCTTC; cdr3_aa: CASSEGQGVTCTF
clone_size: -; d_call: -; j_call: TRBJ1-1; v_call: TRBV19; cdr3_nt: TGTGCCAGTGTCTGGGGCGGCTTAAACACTGAAGCTTTCTTT; cdr3_aa: CASVWGGLNTEAFF
clone_size: -; d_call: -; j_call: TRBJ1-1; v_call: TRBV29-1; cdr3_nt: TGCAGCGTTGAAAGGGGGGGAGTTAACACTGAAGCTTTCTTT; cdr3_aa: CSVERGGVNTEAFF
clone_size: -; d_call: TRBD2; j_call: TRBJ2-2; v_call: TRBV7-3; cdr3_nt: TGTGCCAGCAGCTTAACGGGACTAGATGGGGAGCTGTTTTTT; cdr3_aa: CASSLTGLDGELFF
clone_size: -; d_call: -; j_call: TRBJ2-1; v_call: TRBV7-3; cdr3_nt: TGTGCCAGCAGCCTGGGGGGTTCCGACAATGAGCAGTTCTTC; cdr3_aa: CASSLGGSDNEQFF
clone_size: -; d_call: TRBD2; j_call: TRBJ2-7; v_call: TRBV5-6; cdr3_nt: TGTGCCAGCAGCTTGGCCGGGGGGATTCTCTCCTACGAGCAGTACTTC; cdr3_aa: CASSLAGGILSYEQYF
clone_size: -; d_call: TRBD2; j_call: TRBJ2-7; v_call: TRBV19; cdr3_nt: TGTGCCAGTAGTGCCCCGACTAGCGGGAGCTACGAGCAGTACTTC; cdr3_aa: CASSAPTSGSYEQYF
clone_size: -; d_call: TRBD1; j_call: TRBJ1-1; v_call: TRBV9; cdr3_nt: TGTGCCAGCAGCCCACGACAGGGTATCCACACTGAAGCTTTCTTT; cdr3_aa: CASSPRQGIHTEAFF
clone_size: -; d_call: TRBD2; j_call: TRBJ2-5; v_call: TRBV5-6; cdr3_nt: TGTGCCAGCAGTATAACTAGCGGGAGGGCCATGATGGAGACCCAGTACTTC; cdr3_aa: CASSITSGRAMMETQYF
clone_size: -; d_call: TRBD2; j_call: TRBJ2-7; v_call: TRBV19; cdr3_nt: TGTGCCAGTAGTAATAGCGGGAGTATCAACGAGCAGTACTTC; cdr3_aa: CASSNSGSINEQYF
clone_size: -; d_call: TRBD1; j_call: TRBJ1-1; v_call: TRBV27; cdr3_nt: TGTGCCAGCAGGCCCGGGACAGGGGACCCCAACACTGAAGCTTTCTTT; cdr3_aa: CASRPGTGDPNTEAFF
clone_size: -; d_call: -; j_call: TRBJ2-3; v_call: TRBV27; cdr3_nt: TGTGCCAGCAGTTCGCCTTTAACTAGCCCGAGCACAGATACGCAGTATTTT; cdr3_aa: CASSSPLTSPSTDTQYF
clone_size: -; d_call: -; j_call: TRBJ2-7; v_call: TRBV6-1; cdr3_nt: TGTGCCAGCAAACGGGAGACCACCTACGAGCAGTACTTC; cdr3_aa: CASKRETTYEQYF
clone_size: -; d_call: TRBD2; j_call: TRBJ2-2; v_call: TRBV5-1; cdr3_nt: TGCGCCAGCAGGTCCGGGACTAGCGGGAGTGGAACGAACACCGGGGAGCTGTTTTTT; cdr3_aa: CASRSGTSGSGTNTGELFF
clone_size: -; d_call: -; j_call: TRBJ1-3; v_call: TRBV30; cdr3_nt: TGTGCCGGTACATTAGTAGAAACTGGAAACACCATATATTTT; cdr3_aa: CAGTLVETGNTIYF
clone_size: -; d_call: -; j_call: TRBJ1-2; v_call: TRBV12-3/TRBV12-4; cdr3_nt: TGTGCCAGCAGTTTTAATACAAACTATGGCTACACCTTC; cdr3_aa: CASSFNTNYGYTF
clone_size: -; d_call: -; j_call: TRBJ1-3; v_call: TRBV5-4; cdr3_nt: TGTGCCAGCAGCTTGGGCCAGACCACTGGAAACACCATATATTTT; cdr3_aa: CASSLGQTTGNTIYF
clone_size: -; d_call: -; j_call: TRBJ1-2; v_call: TRBV9; cdr3_nt: TGTGCCAGCAGCGTAGCGGATTATGGCTACACCTTC; cdr3_aa: CASSVADYGYTF
clone_size: -; d_call: -; j_call: TRBJ2-4; v_call: TRBV5-4; cdr3_nt: TGTGCCAGCAGCTTGGCCGGACTAGCCAAAAACATTCAGTACTTC; cdr3_aa: CASSLAGLAKNIQYF